This T cell receptor (beta chain) was sequenced for a study of T cell responses to AZD1222 COVID-19 vaccine. Findings and limits, study-wide: Reports indicate that nearly half of spike-specific TCRs are directed at unmutated variant regions. Researchers report vaccine-associated CD4 TCRs spanning spike, with dominance at 160-218 and 743-854. A mostly white British donor set with more females was recruited, and clonal diversity was possibly underestimated.

A note on this clone: The antigen is undetermined.

Trimming left V 5 bases short and J 2 bases short, with 8 bases between. The CDR3 runs 13 residues. Assay: immunoSEQ multiplex PCR; the TCRdb copy retains only in-frame clones and omits some. In the table there are 90,000 to 120,000 clones, over 90% of which are singletons. Sequencing used peripheral blood, obtained on day 0 of AZD1222 vaccination. The chain uses TRBV12-3 or TRBV12-4 and TRBJ2-3; D is perhaps TRBD1 or TRBD2 (5 bases each). The source is an adult in good health. CDR3 sequence: CASSTGTTDTQYF. The CDR3 DNA sequence: TGTGCCAGCAGTACTGGGACCACAGATACGCAGTATTTT.